This T cell receptor beta chain was retrieved from a study of T-cell memory formation after mild COVID-19. Overall study: Clusters of TCRs were largely donor specific.

Trimming took off 6 bases at V and 5 bases at J, with 14 bases between the two ends. The CDR3 consists of 14 residues. Germline loops: CDR1 KGHSH, CDR2 LQKENI. A note on this clonotype: As yet, its antigen is unknown.

Notes on the study in general: The study found balanced CD4/CD8 in clones contracting day 15 to 85 and a CD4+ lean in later expanders. The main location of contracting CD4+ clones was CM and EM, and that of contracting CD8+ clones was EMRA. Pre-infection memory already had some responding clones, implying cross-reactive memory joined.

One entry per CDR3 protein results from TCRdb running MiXCR on the 5' RACE reads. The sample includes about 390,000 distinct CDR3 sequences, 15% to 20% of them seen just once. V usage is TRBV18 and J usage is TRBJ2-1; D is ambiguous. This receptor was obtained from a young man who had mild COVID-19 (a few samples of this study predate the infection). Cell type and time point are not known. Sequenced sample: PBMCs or a T cell subset sorted from them (not recorded which). The CDR3 bases are TGTGCCAGCTCTAAGTACCCTGGGGACAATGAGCAGTTCTTC. It translates to CASSKYPGDNEQFF.